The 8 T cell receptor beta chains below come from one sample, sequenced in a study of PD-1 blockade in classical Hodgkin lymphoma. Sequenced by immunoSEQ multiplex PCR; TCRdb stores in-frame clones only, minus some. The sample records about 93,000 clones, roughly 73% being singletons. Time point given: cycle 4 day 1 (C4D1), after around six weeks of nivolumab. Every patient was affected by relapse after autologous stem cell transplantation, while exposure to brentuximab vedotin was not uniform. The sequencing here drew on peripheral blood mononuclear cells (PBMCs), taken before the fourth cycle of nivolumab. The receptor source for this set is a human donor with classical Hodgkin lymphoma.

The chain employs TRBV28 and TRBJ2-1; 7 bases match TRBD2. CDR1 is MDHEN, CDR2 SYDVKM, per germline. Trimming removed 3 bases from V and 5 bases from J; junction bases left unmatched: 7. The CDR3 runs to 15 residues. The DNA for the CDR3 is TGTGCCAGCAGTTTGGGCGGGAGTGGCGACAATGAGCAGTTCTTC. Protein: CASSLGGSGDNEQFF.

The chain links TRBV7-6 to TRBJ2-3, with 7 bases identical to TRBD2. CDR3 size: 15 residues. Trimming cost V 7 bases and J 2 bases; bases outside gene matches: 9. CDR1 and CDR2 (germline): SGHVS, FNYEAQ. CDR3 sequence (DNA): TGTGCCAGCAACCCGACTAGCCGGGCCACAGATACGCAGTATTTT. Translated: CASNPTSRATDTQYF.

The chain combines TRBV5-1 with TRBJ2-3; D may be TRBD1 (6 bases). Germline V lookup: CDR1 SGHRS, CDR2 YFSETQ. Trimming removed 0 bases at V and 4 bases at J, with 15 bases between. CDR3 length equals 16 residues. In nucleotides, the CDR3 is TGCGCCAGCAGCTTGGGAGGTCAGGGGTTGGCAGATACGCAGTATTTT. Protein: CASSLGGQGLADTQYF. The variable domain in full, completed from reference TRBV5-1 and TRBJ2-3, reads KAGVTQTPRYLIKTRGQQVTLSCSPISGHRSVSWYQQTPGQGLQFLFEYFSETQRNKGNFPGRFSGRQFSNSRSEMNVSTLELGDSALYLCASSLGGQGLADTQYFGPGTRLTVL.

For the CDR3, the DNA is TGTGCCAGCAGCTTCGAATACGGAGCCTACAATGAGCAGTTCTTC. Encoded protein: CASSFEYGAYNEQFF. The V call is TRBV11-2, the J call TRBJ2-1; no clear D. This CDR3 has 15 residues. V dropped 3 bases and J dropped 2 bases, with 11 bases sitting between them. Germline V gives CDR1 SGHAT, CDR2 FQNNGV.

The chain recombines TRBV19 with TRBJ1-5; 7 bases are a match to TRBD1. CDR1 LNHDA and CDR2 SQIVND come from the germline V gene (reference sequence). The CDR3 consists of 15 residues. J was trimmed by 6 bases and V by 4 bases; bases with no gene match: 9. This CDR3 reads CASSTGTATAQPQHF. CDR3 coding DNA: TGTGCCAGTAGTACAGGGACAGCCACAGCTCAGCCCCAGCATTTT.

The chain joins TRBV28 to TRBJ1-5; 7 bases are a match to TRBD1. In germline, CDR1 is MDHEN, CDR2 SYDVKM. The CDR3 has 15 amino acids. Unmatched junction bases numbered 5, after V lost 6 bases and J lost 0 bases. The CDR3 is CASREGQTSNQPQHF. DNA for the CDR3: TGTGCCAGCAGGGAGGGACAGACTAGCAATCAGCCCCAGCATTTT.

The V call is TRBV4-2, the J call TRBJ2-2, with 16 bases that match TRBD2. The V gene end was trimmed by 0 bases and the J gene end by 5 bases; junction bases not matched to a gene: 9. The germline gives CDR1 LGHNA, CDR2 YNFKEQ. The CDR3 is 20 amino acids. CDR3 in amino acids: CASSQDGMGLAGGRTGELFF. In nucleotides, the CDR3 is TGTGCCAGCAGCCAAGATGGCATGGGACTAGCGGGAGGGCGTACCGGGGAGCTGTTTTTT.

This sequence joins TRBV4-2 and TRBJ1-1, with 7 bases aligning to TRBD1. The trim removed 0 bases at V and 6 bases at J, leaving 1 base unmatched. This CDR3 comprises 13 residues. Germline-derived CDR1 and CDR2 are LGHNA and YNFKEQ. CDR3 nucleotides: TGTGCCAGCAGCCAAGAAGGGGGCTCTGAAGCTTTCTTT. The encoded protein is CASSQEGGSEAFF.